This T cell receptor (beta chain) was found in a study of identical twins. Each CDR3 protein is one row after TCRdb ran MiXCR on the 5' RACE reads. Among 250,000 or so distinct CDR3 sequences listed, 7% to 8.5% were seen once. Study results and limitations: The study found that models underestimated out-of-frame TCR alpha sharing in monozygotic twins.

This clonotype was seen many times. The antigen is undetermined. Germline V gene data show CDR1 as SEHNR and CDR2 as FQNEAQ (reference sequence). The CDR3 is made up of 15 amino acids. The ends lost 4 bases at V and 4 bases at J; junction bases unmatched: 7. These data are also associated with another study on yellow fever vaccine responses in identical twins.

The specimen sequenced was CD8+ T cells sorted from blood. This chain joins TRBV7-9 and TRBJ2-5; 9 bases match TRBD1. The receptor was derived from a woman younger than 35 in good health. This CDR3 is CASSSGTGSLETQYF. The CDR3 coding sequence is TGTGCCAGCAGCTCAGGGACAGGGAGCTTAGAGACCCAGTACTTC.